This T cell receptor (beta chain) was recovered during a study of siplizumab effects on memory and regulatory T cells. The study, taken as a whole, reports: Under siplizumab, alloreactive sequences traced to unstimulated CD4+ memory cells were significantly reduced.

The assay looked at roughly 9.4 x 10^4 TCR templates in each sample. The method was immunoSEQ multiplex PCR; TCRdb's version includes in-frame clones alone and lacks a portion of them. This sample carries roughly 110,000 clones, over 85% of them seen once, and the ten largest clones take about 0.16%. V lost 4 bases and J lost 4, with 15 bases in between. CDR3 length: 15 amino acids. Germline V gene lookup returns CDR1 SGHRS and CDR2 YFSETQ. Comments on this clone: The antigen is undetermined.

The sequenced material came from non-Treg CD4+ T cells sorted from blood. V is TRBV5-1 and J is TRBJ1-3, with a tentative D call TRBD1 (6 bases). The sequence was collected from a human donor in good health. CDR3 region: CASSPDRLAGNTIYF. CDR3 nucleotide sequence: TGCGCCAGCAGCCCAGACAGGCTCGCCGGAAACACCATATATTTT.